The 13 T cell receptor beta chains below all came from one sample that was sequenced in a study of identical twins (dated by TCRdb to between 2015 and 2016). The receptor library was made with 5' RACE. Sequencer: Illumina HiSeq 2000. TCRdb itself trimmed the public reads at Q25 with fastp, ran MiXCR and retained productive beta chains. Each record represents a unique CDR3 protein, reported with the most common genes and DNA among its rows. Across this sample there are about 890,000 distinct CDR3 sequences, with around an eighth seen only once. About 1.5% of the sample goes to the ten largest clones. This same sample was also part of a study on yellow fever vaccine responses in identical twins.

Source material: PBMCs. These receptors came from a woman aged 18-29 years in good health.

This clonotype has just a few counts. The chain recombines TRBV20-1 with TRBJ2-7; a possible D gene is TRBD2 (7 bases). The CDR3 has 15 residues. V gave up 3 bases and J gave up 4 bases, with 19 bases separating them. The germline V gene encodes CDR1 DFQATT and CDR2 SNEGSKA (reference sequence). CDR3 nucleotide sequence: TGCAGTGCTAGTACCCCCCCCCGGGGGGCGTACGAGCAGTACTTC. This codes for CSASTPPRGAYEQYF.

This rearrangement joins TRBV7-9 to TRBJ2-5; D remains unclear. This CDR3 is 13 amino acids long. The V end was cut by 1 base, the J end by 5 bases, with 8 bases between. The V gene's germline CDR1 is SEHNR and CDR2 FQNEAQ (reference sequence). CDR3 sequence: CASSLVPGETQYF. The CDR3 DNA reads as TGTGCCAGCAGCTTAGTCCCCGGGGAGACCCAGTACTTC.

In its sample, this clonotype was seen a few times. The V and J genes are TRBV6-2 or TRBV6-3 and TRBJ2-7, with D possibly being TRBD2 (6 bases). V was shortened by 7 bases and J by 3 bases, with 10 bases between the two germline ends. Germline V gene data show CDR1 as MNHEY and CDR2 as SVGEGT. This CDR3 region has 12 residues. CDR3 protein: CASMGTYYEQYF. The CDR3 DNA follows: TGTGCCAGCATGGGGACTTACTACGAGCAGTACTTC.

In this sample, this clonotype turned up a few times. The CDR3 coding sequence is TGCAGCGTTGTAAGGACTTACAATGAGCAGTTCTTC. Translated, it gives CSVVRTYNEQFF. The chain employs TRBV29-1 and TRBJ2-1, with a weak D call TRBD2 (5 bases). CDR3 length equals 12 residues. V was shortened by 4 bases and J by 4 bases, with 8 bases between the two germline ends. From germline, CDR1 is SQVTM and CDR2 ANQGSEA.

The chain recombines TRBV28 with TRBJ2-7, with D perhaps matching TRBD1 (6 bases). V was pared by 6 bases and J by 0 bases, with 15 bases between. Germline lookup yields CDR1 MDHEN and CDR2 SYDVKM. The CDR3 consists of 15 residues. CDR3 residues: CASSPRGFSSYEQYF. Written as DNA, the CDR3 is TGTGCCAGCAGCCCCAGGGGCTTCAGCTCCTACGAGCAGTACTTC.

As regards this clonotype: A much larger clone lies one base from this, so it may be a read error. This sequence joins TRBV11-2 and TRBJ1-1; D is unclear. The CDR3 runs to 12 residues. V lost 10 bases and J 4 bases, leaving 13 bases between the germline ends. CDR1 and CDR2 from the germline V gene are SGHAT and FQNNGV. The CDR3 region is CATTLHRTEAFF. CDR3 DNA: TGTGCCACCACCCTACACCGCACTGAAGCTTTCTTT. The full variable domain, with the rest looked up from reference TRBV11-2 and TRBJ1-1, is EAGVAQSPRYKIIEKRQSVAFWCNPISGHATLYWYQQILGQGPKLLIQFQNNGVVDDSQLPKDRFSAERLKGVDSTLKIQPAKLEDSAVYLCATTLHRTEAFFGQGTRLTVV.

The gene calls are TRBV7-9 and TRBJ2-3; tentatively, D is TRBD1 or TRBD2 (5 bases each). Trimming removed 1 base from V and 2 bases from J, with 10 bases in between. The CDR3 length is 15 residues. CDR1 and CDR2 from the germline V gene are SEHNR and FQNEAQ (reference sequence). The CDR3 DNA is TGTGCCAGCAGCTTAGGGGGGACCACCACAGATACGCAGTATTTT. As protein: CASSLGGTTTDTQYF.

In its sample, this clonotype was seen many times. The gene calls are TRBV7-8 and TRBJ2-3; 8 positions agree with TRBD1. The germline V gene encodes CDR1 SGHVS and CDR2 FQNEAQ. V shed 6 bases, J shed 1 base, and the junction held 6 bases outside the gene matches. This CDR3 has 15 amino acids. The CDR3 sequence: CASSPGGSGTDTQYF. DNA of the CDR3: TGTGCCAGCAGTCCAGGGGGCTCGGGCACAGATACGCAGTATTTT.

In its sample, this clonotype was seen many times. The chain is built from TRBV20-1 and TRBJ2-5; 11 bases match TRBD2. Germline V lookup: CDR1 DFQATT, CDR2 SNEGSKA (reference sequence). Germline trimming cut 1 base from V and 2 bases from J; bases unmatched to any gene: 3. The CDR3 covers 15 residues. CDR3 in DNA: TGCAGTGCTAGAGGGACTAGCGGGTCTCAAGAGACCCAGTACTTC. This encodes CSARGTSGSQETQYF.

The rearrangement links TRBV2 to TRBJ1-5; D not certain. CDR1 and CDR2 (germline): SNHLY, FYNNEI. V lost 6 bases to trimming and J lost 6 bases, with 15 bases between them. The CDR3 is 14 residues long. The CDR3 region has the DNA TGTGCCAGCAGCGCCGGGGAGGCGGGTCAGCCCCAGCATTTT. Protein sequence: CASSAGEAGQPQHF.

The sample holds a few counts of this clonotype. V is TRBV5-5 and J is TRBJ2-1; possibly TRBD1 for D (6 bases). Germline CDR1 and CDR2: SGHKS and YYEKEE (reference sequence). V lost 5 bases to trimming and J lost 6 bases, with 18 bases between them. The CDR3 runs to 15 residues. CDR3 residues: CASSYGTNLLNEQFF. CDR3 DNA sequence: TGTGCCAGCAGTTACGGGACAAATCTCCTCAATGAGCAGTTCTTC.

The CDR3 DNA follows: TGCAGTGCCCAAGGCCCGGGGGGCTCCTACGAGCAGTACGTC. Its protein is CSAQGPGGSYEQYV. The V gene is TRBV20-1, the J gene TRBJ2-7; 7 bases agree with TRBD2. CDR3 length equals 14 residues. J gave up 0 bases and V 6 bases, and 8 bases lay outside the gene matches. The germline V gene has CDR1 DFQATT and CDR2 SNEGSKA (reference sequence).

The V and J genes are TRBV20-1 and TRBJ2-5, with 8 nucleotides matching TRBD2. Trimming cost V 6 bases and J 4 bases; bases outside gene matches: 7. The germline CDR1 and CDR2 sequences are DFQATT and SNEGSKA (reference sequence). The CDR3 length is 13 residues. The chain's CDR3 is CSAPPGGGETQYF. The CDR3 DNA reads TGCAGTGCCCCCCCCGGGGGGGGAGAGACCCAGTACTTC.